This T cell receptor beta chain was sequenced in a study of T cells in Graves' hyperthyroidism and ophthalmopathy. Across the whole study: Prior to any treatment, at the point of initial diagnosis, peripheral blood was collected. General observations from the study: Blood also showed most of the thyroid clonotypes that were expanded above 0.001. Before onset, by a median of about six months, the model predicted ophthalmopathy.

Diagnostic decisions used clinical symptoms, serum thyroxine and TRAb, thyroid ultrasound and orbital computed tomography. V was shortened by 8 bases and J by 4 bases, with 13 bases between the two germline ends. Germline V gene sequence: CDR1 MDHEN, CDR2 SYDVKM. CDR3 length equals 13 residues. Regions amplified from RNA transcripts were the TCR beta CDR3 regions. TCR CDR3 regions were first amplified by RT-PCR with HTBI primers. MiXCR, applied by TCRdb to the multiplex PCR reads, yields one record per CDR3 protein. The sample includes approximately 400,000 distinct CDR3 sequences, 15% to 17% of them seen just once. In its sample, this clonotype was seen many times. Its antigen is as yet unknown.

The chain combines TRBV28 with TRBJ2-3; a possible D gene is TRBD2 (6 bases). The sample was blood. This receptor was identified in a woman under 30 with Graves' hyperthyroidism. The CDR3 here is CASRDGGADTQYF. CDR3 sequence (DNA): TGTGCCAGCCGCGACGGAGGGGCAGATACGCAGTATTTT.